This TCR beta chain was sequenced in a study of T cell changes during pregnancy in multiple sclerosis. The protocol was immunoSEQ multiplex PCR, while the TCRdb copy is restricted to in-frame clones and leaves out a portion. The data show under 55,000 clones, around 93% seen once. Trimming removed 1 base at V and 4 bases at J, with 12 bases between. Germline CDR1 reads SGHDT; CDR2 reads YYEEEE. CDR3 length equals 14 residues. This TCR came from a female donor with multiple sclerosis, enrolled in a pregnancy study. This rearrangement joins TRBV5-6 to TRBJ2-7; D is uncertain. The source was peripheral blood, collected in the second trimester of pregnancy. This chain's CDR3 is CASSLLARHYEQYF. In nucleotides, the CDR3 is TGTGCCAGCAGCTTGCTCGCCAGGCATTACGAGCAGTACTTC.